This T cell receptor beta chain was recorded in a study of blood T cell repertoires in COVID-19. Assay used: immunoSEQ multiplex PCR; TCRdb lists only in-frame clones, some missing. Among about 280,000 clones listed, roughly 85% were seen once. The study recruited people aged about 18 to 95 years across around 24 US areas. V was shortened by 3 bases and J by 4 bases, with 15 bases between the two germline ends. CDR3 length: 15 amino acids. In germline, CDR1 is SNHLY, CDR2 FYNNEI. The specimen was PBMCs or T cells enriched from blood (not recorded which). The chain recombines TRBV2 with TRBJ1-2; D remains ambiguous. This receptor was identified in a woman aged 45-60 years who had recovered from COVID-19. CDR3 nucleotide sequence: TGTGCCAGCAGTGATGCGACACCGAGTATCTATGGCTACACCTTC. It codes for CASSDATPSIYGYTF. Full variable domain (missing parts from reference TRBV2 and TRBJ1-2): EPEVTQTPSHQVTQMGQEVILRCVPISNHLYFYWYRQILGQKVEFLVSFYNNEISEKSEIFDDQFSVERPDGSNFTLKIRSTKLEDSAMYFCASSDATPSIYGYTFGSGTRLTVV.